Listed below are T cell receptor beta chains from one sample, sequenced in a study of human T cells and chemical hapten exposure. Via MiXCR, TCRdb re-called the RACE reads, giving one row per CDR3 protein. The sample has approximately 30,000 distinct CDR3 sequences, about 5.6% seen once. Sample: whole blood, taken in connection with sensitization to the hapten diphenylcyclopropenone (DPC). Every receptor here comes from a man aged 25 to 40 with alopecia areata. Some clones in this sample may be carry-over from other donors' samples. Each CDR3 is given with its conserved first and last residue. The D gene is left open where the match is weak. Not every row has a clone size; where given, it reads once, few, many or a size class.

d_gene: .
j_gene: TRBJ1-1
abundance: many
v_gene: TRBV4-2
CDR3nt: TGTGCCAGCAGCCAAGATCAGGCCAGGGAAGCTTTCTTT
CDR3aa: CASSQDQAREAFF

d_gene: .
j_gene: TRBJ2-3
abundance: many
v_gene: TRBV10-3
CDR3nt: TGTGCCATCAGTGAGTCGAACCCGAGCACAGATACGCAGTATTTT
CDR3aa: CAISESNPSTDTQYF

d_gene: TRBD1
j_gene: TRBJ2-3
abundance: many
v_gene: TRBV28
CDR3nt: TGTGCCAGCAGACGATCGGGCCGGACAGGGGGACTGTCCACAGATACGCAGTATTTT
CDR3aa: CASRRSGRTGGLSTDTQYF

d_gene: .
j_gene: TRBJ1-2
abundance: few
v_gene: TRBV29-1
CDR3nt: TGCAGCGTAGGGGAGCACTATGGCTACACCTTC
CDR3aa: CSVGEHYGYTF

d_gene: .
j_gene: TRBJ1-2
abundance: medium-sized
v_gene: TRBV7-2
CDR3nt: TGTGCCAGCAGCAAGCCGGCAGGGGCTTACAACTATGGCTACACCTTC
CDR3aa: CASSKPAGAYNYGYTF

d_gene: .
j_gene: TRBJ2-2
abundance: many
v_gene: TRBV30
CDR3nt: TGTGCCTGGAGTCCCCCTAACACCGGGGAGCTGTTTTTT
CDR3aa: CAWSPPNTGELFF

d_gene: .
j_gene: TRBJ1-3
abundance: many
v_gene: TRBV20-1
CDR3nt: TGCAGTGCTCCAGGGTCTGGAAACACCATATATTTT
CDR3aa: CSAPGSGNTIYF

d_gene: TRBD1
j_gene: TRBJ2-6
abundance: medium-sized
v_gene: TRBV29-1
CDR3nt: TGCAGCGTTCCCGGGACAGGGGGATCTGGGGCCAACGTCCTGACTTTC
CDR3aa: CSVPGTGGSGANVLTF

d_gene: TRBD2
j_gene: TRBJ2-2
abundance: .
v_gene: TRBV30
CDR3nt: TGTGCCTGGATTAGGACTAGCGGGGCCGGGGAGCTGTTTTTT
CDR3aa: CAWIRTSGAGELFF

d_gene: TRBD2
j_gene: TRBJ2-3
abundance: once
v_gene: TRBV4-2
CDR3nt: TGTGCCAGCAGCTACTTAGCGGGGGGGTCTGGCACAGATACGCAGTATTTT
CDR3aa: CASSYLAGGSGTDTQYF

d_gene: .
j_gene: TRBJ1-2
abundance: .
v_gene: TRBV6-2/TRBV6-3
CDR3nt: TGTGCCAGCAACGGACCACCCCAAGGAGCCTATGGCTACACCTTC
CDR3aa: CASNGPPQGAYGYTF

d_gene: .
j_gene: TRBJ1-1
abundance: many
v_gene: TRBV6-2/TRBV6-3
CDR3nt: TGTGCCAGCAGTTACAGGGAACCCACTGAAGCTTTCTTT
CDR3aa: CASSYREPTEAFF

d_gene: .
j_gene: TRBJ2-5
abundance: .
v_gene: TRBV11-2
CDR3nt: TGTGCCAGCAGCTTGGGGACAAACCAAGAGACCCAGTACTTC
CDR3aa: CASSLGTNQETQYF

d_gene: .
j_gene: TRBJ1-1
abundance: many
v_gene: TRBV20-1
CDR3nt: TGCAGTGCTCCCAACAGGATTAGCGGGAGCGCTGAAGCTTTCTTT
CDR3aa: CSAPNRISGSAEAFF

d_gene: TRBD2
j_gene: TRBJ2-5
abundance: .
v_gene: TRBV12-3/TRBV12-4
CDR3nt: TGTGCCAGCAGTCTCCTAGCGGGGGAGACCCAGTACTTC
CDR3aa: CASSLLAGETQYF

d_gene: TRBD2
j_gene: TRBJ2-3
abundance: many
v_gene: TRBV30
CDR3nt: TGTGCCTGGACCCTAGCGGGGGGTTTCACAGATACGCAGTATTTT
CDR3aa: CAWTLAGGFTDTQYF

d_gene: .
j_gene: TRBJ2-7
abundance: many
v_gene: TRBV2
CDR3nt: TGTGCCAGCAGTCCAATGGGGCCCTCCTACGAGCAGTACTTC
CDR3aa: CASSPMGPSYEQYF

d_gene: .
j_gene: TRBJ2-5
abundance: many
v_gene: TRBV5-1
CDR3nt: TGCGCCAGCACCTCCCAAGAGACCCAGTACTTC
CDR3aa: CASTSQETQYF

d_gene: TRBD1
j_gene: TRBJ2-3
abundance: many
v_gene: TRBV10-3
CDR3nt: TGTGCCATCAGTGAGCCGACACAGGGGAGTAGGACAGATACGCAGTATTTT
CDR3aa: CAISEPTQGSRTDTQYF

d_gene: TRBD1
j_gene: TRBJ1-1
abundance: many
v_gene: TRBV20-1
CDR3nt: TGCAGTGCTTGGGACAGGAACACTGAAGCTTTCTTT
CDR3aa: CSAWDRNTEAFF

d_gene: .
j_gene: TRBJ2-7
abundance: many
v_gene: TRBV21-1
CDR3nt: TGTGCCAGCAGCGCCCGGGACAGGGGCAACGAGCAGTACTTC
CDR3aa: CASSARDRGNEQYF

d_gene: .
j_gene: TRBJ2-7
abundance: many
v_gene: TRBV29-1
CDR3nt: TGCAGCGTTGAAGGGGACCAAGGAGAGCAGTACTTC
CDR3aa: CSVEGDQGEQYF